Listed below are T cell receptor beta chains from one sample, sequenced in a study of blood T cell repertoires in COVID-19. Profiled with immunoSEQ multiplex PCR; TCRdb holds only in-frame clones, not every one. The table lists approximately 200,000 clones, approximately 80% of them singletons, with roughly 1.3% in the top ten. Specimen: PBMCs or T cells enriched from blood (not recorded which). These receptors came from a woman aged 40 to 50 with acute COVID-19. Both conserved end residues are part of each CDR3. Each record gives: CDR3 protein, CDR3 DNA, V gene, clone size, D gene, J gene. D genes are given only for firm matches. Clone size is stated in some rows and not others, as once, few, many or a class when expanded.

CDR3 protein: CASSQEGGGTGELFF
CDR3 DNA: TGTGCCAGCAGCCAAGAAGGCGGGGGCACCGGGGAGCTGTTTTTT
V gene: TRBV4-2
clone size: -
D gene: TRBD2
J gene: TRBJ2-2

CDR3 protein: CASSQTTGGAIYGYTF
CDR3 DNA: TGTGCCAGCAGCCAGACAACAGGGGGTGCCATTTATGGCTACACCTTC
V gene: TRBV4-2
clone size: -
D gene: TRBD1
J gene: TRBJ1-2

CDR3 protein: CASRLQGYEQYF
CDR3 DNA: TGCGCCAGCAGATTACAGGGCTACGAGCAGTACTTC
V gene: TRBV5-1
clone size: -
D gene: -
J gene: TRBJ2-7

CDR3 protein: CSAQGAWSNEKLFF
CDR3 DNA: TGCAGCGCACAGGGGGCATGGTCTAATGAAAAACTGTTTTTT
V gene: TRBV29-1
clone size: -
D gene: TRBD1
J gene: TRBJ1-4

CDR3 protein: CASRRTAGGLSEQYF
CDR3 DNA: TGTGCCAGTAGAAGGACCGCAGGGGGGTTGAGCGAGCAGTACTTC
V gene: TRBV19
clone size: -
D gene: -
J gene: TRBJ2-7

CDR3 protein: CAISDRGKANTEAFF
CDR3 DNA: TGTGCCATCAGTGATAGGGGCAAAGCGAACACTGAAGCTTTCTTT
V gene: TRBV10-3
clone size: -
D gene: -
J gene: TRBJ1-1

CDR3 protein: CASTRRGNTEAFF
CDR3 DNA: TGTGCCAGCACCCGGAGGGGGAACACTGAAGCTTTCTTT
V gene: TRBV28
clone size: -
D gene: -
J gene: TRBJ1-1

CDR3 protein: CAWSVGGQWGSPLHF
CDR3 DNA: TGTGCCTGGAGTGTGGGGGGACAGTGGGGTTCACCCCTCCACTTT
V gene: TRBV30
clone size: -
D gene: TRBD1
J gene: TRBJ1-6

CDR3 protein: CASSFSGPWDEQFF
CDR3 DNA: TGTGCCAGCAGCTTTAGCGGGCCATGGGATGAGCAGTTCTTC
V gene: TRBV7-9
clone size: -
D gene: TRBD2
J gene: TRBJ2-1

CDR3 protein: CASSDPTSGIYSSYEQYF
CDR3 DNA: TGTGCCAGCAGTGACCCGACTAGCGGAATTTATAGCTCCTACGAGCAGTACTTC
V gene: TRBV6-1
clone size: -
D gene: TRBD2
J gene: TRBJ2-7

CDR3 protein: CASSQVWGAGNTIYF
CDR3 DNA: TGTGCCAGCAGCCAAGTTTGGGGGGCTGGAAACACCATATATTTT
V gene: TRBV3-1/TRBV3-2
clone size: -
D gene: -
J gene: TRBJ1-3

CDR3 protein: CASSLGTSAVYNEQFF
CDR3 DNA: TGTGCCAGCAGTTTAGGGACTAGCGCCGTCTACAATGAGCAGTTCTTC
V gene: TRBV27
clone size: -
D gene: TRBD2
J gene: TRBJ2-1

CDR3 protein: CASSLDLGMNTEAFF
CDR3 DNA: TGCGCCAGCAGCCTCGATCTGGGCATGAACACTGAAGCTTTCTTT
V gene: TRBV5-1
clone size: -
D gene: -
J gene: TRBJ1-1

CDR3 protein: CASSRPGLGTDTQYF
CDR3 DNA: TGTGCCAGCAGCCGACCGGGGTTAGGCACAGATACGCAGTATTTT
V gene: TRBV5-4
clone size: -
D gene: -
J gene: TRBJ2-3

CDR3 protein: CAIGTSGSADTQYF
CDR3 DNA: TGTGCCATCGGGACTAGCGGGAGTGCAGATACGCAGTATTTT
V gene: TRBV10-3
clone size: -
D gene: TRBD2
J gene: TRBJ2-3

CDR3 protein: CASSRGAPSYNEQFF
CDR3 DNA: TGCGCCAGCAGCCGCGGGGCGCCCTCCTACAATGAGCAGTTCTTC
V gene: TRBV10-2
clone size: -
D gene: -
J gene: TRBJ2-1

CDR3 protein: CSASSGQVQETQYF
CDR3 DNA: TGCAGTGCTAGTTCGGGACAAGTGCAAGAGACCCAGTACTTC
V gene: TRBV20-1
clone size: -
D gene: -
J gene: TRBJ2-5

CDR3 protein: CASSYQGWGYTF
CDR3 DNA: TGCGCCAGCAGTTATCAGGGCTGGGGCTACACCTTC
V gene: TRBV23-1
clone size: -
D gene: -
J gene: TRBJ1-2

CDR3 protein: CASTISGQGTEAFF
CDR3 DNA: TGCGCCAGCACCATTTCGGGACAGGGCACTGAAGCTTTCTTT
V gene: TRBV5-1
clone size: few
D gene: TRBD1
J gene: TRBJ1-1

CDR3 protein: CASSPLGTRGYNEQFF
CDR3 DNA: TGTGCCAGCAGTCCCTTGGGGACTAGAGGGTACAATGAGCAGTTCTTC
V gene: TRBV27
clone size: -
D gene: TRBD2
J gene: TRBJ2-1

CDR3 protein: CASSSGGASYEQYF
CDR3 DNA: TGTGCCAGCTCCAGCGGGGGGGCCTCCTACGAGCAGTACTTC
V gene: TRBV5-4
clone size: -
D gene: TRBD2
J gene: TRBJ2-7

CDR3 protein: CAISAETGSGYTF
CDR3 DNA: TGTGCCATCAGTGCTGAGACAGGTTCAGGCTACACCTTC
V gene: TRBV10-3
clone size: -
D gene: -
J gene: TRBJ1-2